The rows below give T cell receptor beta chains drawn from one sample of a study of T cell responses to AZD1222 COVID-19 vaccine. Clones were sequenced by immunoSEQ multiplex PCR, and TCRdb holds only the in-frame ones, with some missing. This table has about 130,000 clones, around 85% appearing once. This material consisted of peripheral blood, taken on day 0 of AZD1222 vaccination. The receptors stem from an adult in good health. Each CDR3 is given with its conserved first and last residue.

CDR3aa	v_gene	j_gene	len
CASSHSSLSGRNIQYF	TRBV4-3	TRBJ2-4	16
CASSPPGETQYF	TRBV19	TRBJ2-5	12
CSVGPGVTEAFF	TRBV29-1	TRBJ1-1	12
CATGGSGGAVSTDTQYF	TRBV4-2	TRBJ2-3	17
CASSSRRDSGSTGELFF	TRBV9	TRBJ2-2	17
CASSTGRVTEAFF	TRBV7-9	TRBJ1-1	13
CASSPGRNTEAFF	TRBV10-2	TRBJ1-1	13
CASSVSRGGTEAFF	TRBV9	TRBJ1-1	14
CAISESRLGDRDHGYTF	TRBV10-3	TRBJ1-2	17
CASSPTGTSGYEQYF	TRBV18	TRBJ2-7	15
CASSPARGGGADTQYF	TRBV6-4	TRBJ2-3	16
CASSLAREYQGEQYF	TRBV7-9	TRBJ2-7	15
CASSPLGVRNQPQHF	TRBV2	TRBJ1-5	15
CASSLPKNRDYEQYF	TRBV5-1	TRBJ2-7	15
CASSLKGLVDNEQFF	TRBV6-5	TRBJ2-1	15
CASSRGAFLASTDTQYF	TRBV5-6	TRBJ2-3	17
CASSIPGLYSGNTIYF	TRBV19	TRBJ1-3	16
CASSLRPPRSQETQYF	TRBV27	TRBJ2-5	16
CASSFGGPNEKLFF	TRBV5-1	TRBJ1-4	14
CASSQDGQGPIEIIF	TRBV4-1	TRBJ1-1	15
CASSSRLRGTGELFF	TRBV7-3	TRBJ2-2	15
CASTLAGIYEQYF	TRBV11-3	TRBJ2-7	13
CASSPPRAGTDTQYF	TRBV7-8	TRBJ2-3	15
CATSDLGGLYQETQYF	TRBV24-1	TRBJ2-5	16